One sample yielded the 28 T cell receptor beta chains listed below, sequenced in a study of blood T cell repertoires in COVID-19. Assay used: immunoSEQ multiplex PCR; TCRdb lists only in-frame clones, some missing. The sample yields more than 150,000 clones, 70% to 90% seen once. What was sequenced was peripheral blood. Source of these receptors: a man between 35 and 55 years old with active or convalescent COVID-19.

This chain connects TRBV18 to TRBJ1-6; TRBD1 matches at 10 bases. Germline-derived CDR1 and CDR2 are KGHSH and LQKENI. The V segment lost 0 bases and the J segment 10 bases; nucleotides outside the gene matches: 6. This CDR3 spans 16 amino acids. The CDR3 is CASSPPMGQGTSPLHF. In DNA, the CDR3 is TGTGCCAGCTCACCACCGATGGGACAGGGGACCTCACCCCTCCACTTT.

The DNA of the CDR3 is TGTGCCAGCAGCGAGGACAGGGTAAACACTGAAGCTTTCTTT. Its translation: CASSEDRVNTEAFF. V usage is TRBV7-2 and J usage is TRBJ1-1; 8 bases map to TRBD1. Germline-derived CDR1 and CDR2 are SGHTA and FQGNSA. V gave up 5 bases and J gave up 2 bases; unmatched junction bases: 4. The length of the CDR3 is 14 residues.

CDR3 bases: TGTGCCACCGTAATTGACAGGGGAAATGAAAAACTGTTTTTT. It yields the protein CATVIDRGNEKLFF. The rearrangement links TRBV2 to TRBJ1-4; 8 bases are a match to TRBD1. There are 14 residues in the CDR3. The germline CDR1 and CDR2 sequences are SNHLY and FYNNEI. V trimming: 10 bases; J trimming: 5 bases; junction bases outside the gene matches: 9.

The CDR3 is CASIARDTTNEKLFF. The DNA for the CDR3 is TGTGCCAGTATAGCCCGGGACACCACTAATGAAAAACTGTTTTTT. The V and J genes are TRBV19 and TRBJ1-4, with D perhaps TRBD1 (6 bases). The CDR3 runs 15 residues. V was shortened by 7 bases and J by 2 bases, with 14 bases between the two germline ends. In germline, CDR1 is LNHDA, CDR2 SQIVND (reference sequence).

The rearrangement joins TRBV12-3 or TRBV12-4 to TRBJ1-2; D is unclear. Trimming removed 4 bases at V and 10 bases at J, with 16 bases between. The CDR3 spans 13 residues. The CDR3 DNA reads TGTGCCAGCAGTTCAAACGCGCAGGTTGCCTACACCTTC. Its protein product is CASSSNAQVAYTF.

The count of this clone is one. The J gene is TRBJ1-1, the V gene TRBV6-5, with D unclear. This CDR3 contains 13 residues. Germline-derived CDR1 and CDR2 are MNHEY and SVGAGI. Trimming removed 5 bases at V and 5 bases at J, with 12 bases between. The CDR3 protein is CASSRTRETEAFF. CDR3 DNA: TGTGCCAGCAGTCGAACCCGGGAAACTGAAGCTTTCTTT.

The CDR3 spells CASSLSSAGAGELFF. CDR3 in DNA: TGTGCCAGCAGCTTAAGCTCCGCAGGGGCCGGGGAGCTGTTTTTT. The rearrangement links TRBV11-3 to TRBJ2-2, with D possibly matching TRBD1 (6 bases). Trimming left V 2 bases short and J 6 bases short, with 13 bases between. Germline CDR1 reads SGHNT; CDR2 reads YENEEA. This CDR3 contains 15 residues.

This clone was counted once. The V call is TRBV2, the J call TRBJ2-7; weak D call: TRBD1 (5 bases). The germline V gene has CDR1 SNHLY and CDR2 FYNNEI. V was pared by 10 bases and J by 1 base, with 11 bases between. This CDR3 region has 12 residues. The CDR3 region is CATAYRSYEQYF. CDR3 coding DNA: TGTGCCACGGCGTACAGGTCCTACGAGCAGTACTTC.

The chain uses TRBV28 and TRBJ1-6; tentative D call: TRBD1 (6 bases). The CDR3 covers 15 residues. Germline CDR1 reads MDHEN; CDR2 reads SYDVKM. The V end lost 5 bases, the J end lost 6 bases, and 14 bases lay between the germline ends. The CDR3 sequence is CASSPLQGFNSPLHF. The DNA of the CDR3 is TGTGCCAGCAGTCCCCTACAGGGATTTAATTCACCCCTCCACTTT.

V is TRBV6-2 or TRBV6-3 and J is TRBJ1-3; tentative D call: TRBD1 (5 bases). Trimming took 5 bases from V and 6 from J, leaving 20 bases between them. Germline CDR1 MNHEY, CDR2 SVGEGT. This CDR3 is 16 amino acids long. CDR3 DNA sequence: TGTGCCAGCAGTGGAGCGGGGACTCCTAGGGAAAACACCATATATTTT. Protein: CASSGAGTPRENTIYF.

The chain has TRBV19 and TRBJ1-1; D is unresolved. Deletions cut 2 bases from V and 7 bases from J, with 11 bases between. The germline CDR1 and CDR2 sequences are LNHDA and SQIVND (reference sequence). CDR3 size: 13 residues. CDR3 DNA sequence: TGTGCCAGTAGTATAAGCGGCGGGGATGAAGCTTTCTTT. It translates to CASSISGGDEAFF.

The V call is TRBV6-2 or TRBV6-3, the J call TRBJ1-6, with 9 bases lining up with TRBD1. CDR3 length equals 17 residues. Germline V gives CDR1 MNHEY, CDR2 SVGEGT. Unmatched junction bases numbered 15, after V lost 6 bases and J lost 9 bases. CDR3 sequence reads: CASSSRSGGTGLSPLHF. CDR3 DNA: TGTGCCAGCAGCTCGAGGAGTGGAGGGACAGGGCTTTCACCCCTCCACTTT.

The chain links TRBV5-1 to TRBJ2-3, with D perhaps TRBD2 (6 bases). The CDR3 has 15 amino acids. Trimming removed 4 bases from V and 1 base from J, with 13 bases in between. The germline gives CDR1 SGHRS, CDR2 YFSETQ. CDR3 bases: TGCGCCAGCAGCGGCCTATCGGGGGGCACAGATACGCAGTATTTT. It is translated as CASSGLSGGTDTQYF.

J is TRBJ2-3 and V is TRBV7-3; 10 bases fit TRBD2. Losses at the gene ends were 5 bases for V and 4 bases for J; bases not matched to a gene: 6. The CDR3 has 15 residues. Germline lookup yields CDR1 SGHTA and CDR2 FQGTGA. The CDR3 coding sequence is TGTGCCAGCAGCAGTAGCGGGGGGTTATCAGATACGCAGTATTTT. It specifies CASSSSGGLSDTQYF.

V gene TRBV3-1 (or the pseudogene TRBV3-2) combines with J gene TRBJ2-1; 11 nucleotides match TRBD2. This CDR3 is 18 amino acids long. Germline assignment: CDR1 LGHDT and CDR2 YNNKEL (reference sequence). J gave up 6 bases and V 3 bases, and 13 bases lay outside the gene matches. The CDR3 reads CASSHALGVSGGANEQFF. The CDR3 DNA reads TGTGCCAGCAGCCACGCTCTAGGTGTTAGCGGGGGGGCCAATGAGCAGTTCTTC.

The V gene is TRBV29-1, the J gene TRBJ1-1; D is possibly TRBD1 (5 bases). The CDR3 spans 13 residues. Trimming stripped 4 bases from V and 0 bases from J, with 9 bases between. Germline CDR1 reads SQVTM; CDR2 reads ANQGSEA. DNA for the CDR3: TGCAGCGTTGGGAGACAGTTGAACACTGAAGCTTTCTTT. Translated: CSVGRQLNTEAFF.

The chain couples TRBV10-2 to TRBJ1-3, with a possible D match to TRBD1 (6 bases). Germline V gene lookup returns CDR1 WSHSY and CDR2 SAAADI. With 7 bases removed from V and 4 bases from J, the gap between germline ends came to 11 bases. The CDR3 contains 13 residues. CDR3 DNA sequence: TGCGCCAGCACCCAGGGGTCAGGAAACACCATATATTTT. Protein: CASTQGSGNTIYF.

The gene calls are TRBV6-1 and TRBJ1-3; D unresolved. Germline CDR1 and CDR2: MNHNS and SASEGT. This CDR3 comprises 16 residues. The V and J ends lost 3 bases and 0 bases respectively, with 12 bases between them. CDR3 sequence: CASSDVLGSSGNTIYF. CDR3 DNA: TGTGCCAGCAGTGATGTTTTAGGGAGCTCTGGAAACACCATATATTTT.

The chain joins TRBV18 to TRBJ2-7; TRBD2 matches 7 bases. The CDR3 contains 13 residues. Germline V CDR1 and CDR2: KGHSH, LQKENI. The V segment lost 5 bases and the J segment 5 bases; nucleotides outside the gene matches: 6. For the CDR3, the DNA is TGTGCCAGCTCAGGGGAGGGTGTCCACGAGCAGTACTTC. Translating gives CASSGEGVHEQYF. The full variable domain, rest sourced from reference TRBV18 and TRBJ2-7, is NAGVMQNPRHLVRRRGQEARLRCSPMKGHSHVYWYRQLPEEGLKFMVYLQKENIIDESGMPKERFSAEFPKEGPSILRIQQVVRGDSAAYFCASSGEGVHEQYFGPGTRLTVT.

The chain combines TRBV13 with TRBJ1-3, with 9 nucleotides matching TRBD1. The V segment lost 5 bases and the J segment 4 bases; nucleotides outside the gene matches: 3. This CDR3 region has 14 residues. Per germline, CDR1 PRHDT and CDR2 FYEKMQ (reference sequence). CDR3 residues: CASSPGTGGNTIYF. As DNA, the CDR3 is TGTGCCAGCAGCCCAGGGACAGGGGGAAACACCATATATTTT.

J is TRBJ2-3 and V is TRBV6-4; 9 nucleotides line up with TRBD2. Looked up from germline, CDR1 is MRHNA and CDR2 is SNTAGT. V lost 1 base, J lost 2 bases, and 4 bases stayed unmatched. The CDR3 has 16 amino acids. The CDR3: CASSDFLAGYTDTQYF. In DNA, the CDR3 is TGTGCCAGCAGTGACTTCCTAGCGGGGTACACAGATACGCAGTATTTT.

This chain uses TRBV2 with TRBJ1-1; TRBD1 might be the D (6 bases). V lost 7 bases, J lost 7 bases, and 16 bases lay in between. This CDR3 comprises 13 residues. Per the germline V gene, CDR1 is SNHLY and CDR2 is FYNNEI. CDR3 region: CASKGDGHGEAFF. In nucleotides, the CDR3 is TGTGCCAGCAAGGGGGACGGTCACGGTGAAGCTTTCTTT.

The CDR3 sequence is CASKPSGGKNEQYF. The CDR3 nucleotides read TGTGCCAGCAAACCTAGCGGGGGGAAAAACGAGCAGTACTTC. The chain uses TRBV27 and TRBJ2-7, with 11 bases that match TRBD2. Trimming took 7 bases from V and 5 from J; bases not matched to a gene: 7. CDR1 and CDR2 from the germline V gene are MNHEY and SMNVEV (reference sequence). The CDR3 runs to 14 residues.

J is TRBJ2-1 and V is TRBV9; TRBD2 agrees at 12 bases. Germline lookup yields CDR1 SGDLS and CDR2 YYNGEE. CDR3 length: 17 amino acids. V trimming: 1 base; J trimming: 6 bases; junction bases outside the gene matches: 8. The CDR3 bases are TGTGCCAGCAGCGTAAGGGCTAGCGGGGGGGCCGGCAATGAGCAGTTCTTC. It specifies CASSVRASGGAGNEQFF.

Only a few counts were recorded for this clone. V is TRBV5-1 and J is TRBJ2-3; TRBD2 matches 10 bases. The CDR3 contains 17 residues. J was trimmed by 2 bases and V by 4 bases; bases with no gene match: 10. Germline V CDR1 and CDR2: SGHRS, YFSETQ. The CDR3 DNA reads TGCGCCAGCAGCCGACTAGCGAGCGGGGGGGCCACAGATACGCAGTATTTT. Amino acid sequence: CASSRLASGGATDTQYF. Combining the CDR3 with reference TRBV5-1 and TRBJ2-3 gives the whole variable domain KAGVTQTPRYLIKTRGQQVTLSCSPISGHRSVSWYQQTPGQGLQFLFEYFSETQRNKGNFPGRFSGRQFSNSRSEMNVSTLELGDSALYLCASSRLASGGATDTQYFGPGTRLTVL.

This sequence joins TRBV5-4 and TRBJ2-3; the D gene is possibly TRBD2 (6 bases). Trimming shortened V by 3 bases and J by 3 bases, and 11 bases separated the two germline ends. Germline V gene data show CDR1 as SGHNT and CDR2 as YYREEE (reference sequence). The CDR3 extends over 14 amino acids. The CDR3 region has the DNA TGTGCCAGCAGCTCCCGGGACTTTACAGATACGCAGTATTTT. Translation: CASSSRDFTDTQYF.

The chain recombines TRBV6-2 or TRBV6-3 with TRBJ1-6, with D possibly being TRBD1 (5 bases). This CDR3 contains 13 residues. The V and J ends lost 3 bases and 10 bases respectively, with 10 bases between them. Germline V CDR1 and CDR2: MNHEY, SVGEGT. In nucleotides, the CDR3 is TGTGCCAGCAGTTATACAGGAAAGTCACCCCTCCACTTT. It is translated as CASSYTGKSPLHF.

This clone appeared once. The chain has TRBV6-5 and TRBJ1-3, with 8 bases identical to TRBD1. Germline V gene sequence: CDR1 MNHEY, CDR2 SVGAGI. The CDR3 consists of 16 residues. J was trimmed by 1 base and V by 2 bases; bases with no gene match: 4. The CDR3 region is CASSYGGQGSGNTIYF. The CDR3 region has the DNA TGTGCCAGCAGTTACGGAGGACAGGGTTCTGGAAACACCATATATTTT.